These 4 T cell receptor beta chains were sequenced from one sample in a study of cytomegalovirus exposure and HLA in healthy donors. Use of 60 Vbeta and 13 Jbeta primers characterized the PCR. The table came from immunoSEQ multiplex PCR; TCRdb's copy has only in-frame clones and leaves some out. This sample has about 170,000 clones, with 82% found just once. Sequenced material: PBMCs. These receptors were obtained from a girl aged 10 to 17 in good health and CMV-seropositive.

The chain carries TRBV19 and TRBJ2-1; the match to TRBD2 covers 11 bases. The CDR3 covers 16 residues. CDR1 LNHDA and CDR2 SQIVND come from the germline V gene (reference sequence). With 5 bases clipped from V and 6 bases from J, the junction kept 9 bases outside the gene matches. The CDR3 here is CASSRKLAGDFNEQFF. The CDR3 DNA is TGTGCCAGTAGTCGGAAACTAGCGGGAGACTTCAATGAGCAGTTCTTC.

The V gene is TRBV7-8, the J gene TRBJ1-2, with 7 bases lining up with TRBD1. This CDR3 contains 14 residues. Germline-derived CDR1 and CDR2 are SGHVS and FQNEAQ. Trimming took 5 bases from V and 8 from J; bases not matched to a gene: 11. The CDR3 sequence is CASSPMTGSEGYTF. In DNA, the CDR3 is TGTGCCAGCAGCCCGATGACAGGGTCGGAAGGCTACACCTTC.

V and J are TRBV10-3 and TRBJ2-1; 8 nucleotides align to TRBD2. This CDR3 contains 17 residues. Germline V gene lookup returns CDR1 ENHRY and CDR2 SYGVKD. The trim removed 0 bases at V and 2 bases at J, leaving 6 bases unmatched. The CDR3, as DNA: TGTGCCATCAGTGAGTCCGAGCGGGGGCCCACCTACAATGAGCAGTTCTTC. Protein: CAISESERGPTYNEQFF.

The chain couples TRBV28 to TRBJ1-1; D is uncertain. V shed 9 bases and J shed 3 bases, with 14 bases lying between them. There are 13 residues in the CDR3. Germline CDR1 and CDR2: MDHEN and SYDVKM. The CDR3 reads CASIMSEYTEAFF. CDR3 DNA: TGTGCCAGTATTATGAGCGAATACACTGAAGCTTTCTTT.